The 6 T cell receptor beta chains presented below share a single source sample, sequenced in a study of blood T cell repertoires in COVID-19. The repertoire was sequenced with immunoSEQ multiplex PCR; TCRdb's copy has only in-frame clones and lacks some. The sample lists roughly 89,000 clones, roughly 78% occurring once. The sequencing input was peripheral blood. All receptors derive from a woman in her 70s with acute or convalescent COVID-19.

The V call is TRBV6-5, the J call TRBJ2-3; D unclear. CDR1 and CDR2 from the germline V gene are MNHEY and SVGAGI. V lost 4 bases and J lost 1, with 3 bases in between. This CDR3 has 12 amino acids. Written as DNA, the CDR3 is TGTGCCAGCAGTTCCGGCACAGATACGCAGTATTTT. Translated, it gives CASSSGTDTQYF.

The chain employs TRBV7-8 and TRBJ1-5; D is uncertain. The CDR3 runs 17 residues. Germline values: CDR1 SGHVS, CDR2 FQNEAQ. V was cut by 0 bases and J by 2 bases, with 14 bases left in between. The CDR3 region has the DNA TGTGCCAGCAGCTTAGCTGTGACTCCCACTCGCAATCAGCCCCAGCATTTT. It encodes CASSLAVTPTRNQPQHF.

The table lists this clone with a few counts. This chain links TRBV9 with TRBJ1-3; D gene uncertain. The CDR3 extends over 16 amino acids. The germline V gene has CDR1 SGDLS and CDR2 YYNGEE. V lost 0 bases to trimming and J lost 0 bases, with 10 bases between them. The CDR3 nucleotides are TGTGCCAGCAGCGTAGGGCAGGAGGGCTCTGGAAACACCATATATTTT. Residues: CASSVGQEGSGNTIYF.

Only one count was recorded for this clone. This CDR3 reads CASSLAGRNVREKLFF. DNA of the CDR3: TGTGCCAGCAGCTTAGCGGGCAGAAACGTTCGTGAAAAACTGTTTTTT. This chain connects TRBV7-9 to TRBJ1-4, with D uncertain. Between the trimmed V and J ends, which lost 0 bases and 7 bases, there was a span of 15 bases. This CDR3 comprises 16 residues. Looked up from germline, CDR1 is SEHNR and CDR2 is FQNEAQ (reference sequence).

This clone was detected a few times. The V call is TRBV5-4, the J call TRBJ1-2; D gene unclear. This CDR3 has 14 residues. The V end was cut by 1 base, the J end by 0 bases, with 7 bases between. Germline V lookup: CDR1 SGHNT, CDR2 YYREEE (reference sequence). CDR3 protein: CASSLTGANYGYTF. The DNA of the CDR3 is TGTGCCAGCAGCTTGACGGGAGCTAACTATGGCTACACCTTC.

This clone was seen a single time. The gene calls are TRBV7-3 and TRBJ1-6, with no clear D. The length of the CDR3 is 15 residues. The V and J ends lost 1 base and 5 bases respectively, with 9 bases between them. Germline V gene sequence: CDR1 SGHTA, CDR2 FQGTGA. CDR3 coding DNA: TGTGCCAGCAGCTTAAAGACGGGGAATAATTCACCCCTCCACTTT. Translated: CASSLKTGNNSPLHF. Complete variable domain (other parts from reference TRBV7-3 and TRBJ1-6): GAGVSQTPSNKVTEKGKYVELRCDPISGHTALYWYRQSLGQGPEFLIYFQGTGAADDSGLPNDRFFAVRPEGSVSTLKIQRTERGDSAVYLCASSLKTGNNSPLHFGNGTRLTVT.